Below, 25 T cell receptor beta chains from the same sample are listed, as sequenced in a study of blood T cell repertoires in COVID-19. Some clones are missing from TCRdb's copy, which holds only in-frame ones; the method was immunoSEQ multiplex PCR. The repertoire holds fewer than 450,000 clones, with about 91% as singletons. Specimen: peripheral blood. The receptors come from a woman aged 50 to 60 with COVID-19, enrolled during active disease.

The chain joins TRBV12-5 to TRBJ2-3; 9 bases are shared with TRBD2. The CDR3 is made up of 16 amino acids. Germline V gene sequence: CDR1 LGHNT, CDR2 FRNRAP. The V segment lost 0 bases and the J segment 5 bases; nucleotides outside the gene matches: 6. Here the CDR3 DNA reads TGTGCTAGTGGTTTGGTAGGCGGGGGGGTAGTAGATACGCAGTATTTT. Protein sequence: CASGLVGGGVVDTQYF.

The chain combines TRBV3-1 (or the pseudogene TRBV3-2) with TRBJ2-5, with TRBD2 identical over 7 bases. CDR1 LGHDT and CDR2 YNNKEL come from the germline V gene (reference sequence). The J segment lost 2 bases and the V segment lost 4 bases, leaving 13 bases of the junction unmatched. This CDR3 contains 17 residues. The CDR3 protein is CASSPPKAGPDQETQYF. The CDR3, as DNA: TGTGCCAGCAGCCCCCCTAAAGCGGGGCCGGATCAAGAGACCCAGTACTTC.

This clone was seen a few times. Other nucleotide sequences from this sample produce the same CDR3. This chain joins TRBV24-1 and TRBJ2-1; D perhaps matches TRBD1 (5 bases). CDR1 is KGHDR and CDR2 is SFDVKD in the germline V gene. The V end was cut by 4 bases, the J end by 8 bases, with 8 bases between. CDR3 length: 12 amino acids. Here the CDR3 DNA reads TGTGCCACCAGTGACTTAGGGGATGAGCAGTTCTTC. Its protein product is CATSDLGDEQFF.

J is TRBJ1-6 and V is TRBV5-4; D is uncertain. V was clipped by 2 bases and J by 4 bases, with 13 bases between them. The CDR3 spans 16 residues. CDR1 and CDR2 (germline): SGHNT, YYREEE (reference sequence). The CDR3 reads CASSFDGLEYNSPLHF. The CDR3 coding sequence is TGTGCCAGCAGCTTTGACGGGTTGGAGTATAATTCACCCCTCCACTTT.

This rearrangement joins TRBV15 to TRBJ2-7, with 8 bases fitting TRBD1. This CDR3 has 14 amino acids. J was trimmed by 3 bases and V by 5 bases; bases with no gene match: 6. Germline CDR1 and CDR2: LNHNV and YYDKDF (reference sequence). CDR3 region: CATSHRGFSYEQYF. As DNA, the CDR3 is TGTGCCACCAGCCACAGGGGGTTTAGCTACGAGCAGTACTTC.

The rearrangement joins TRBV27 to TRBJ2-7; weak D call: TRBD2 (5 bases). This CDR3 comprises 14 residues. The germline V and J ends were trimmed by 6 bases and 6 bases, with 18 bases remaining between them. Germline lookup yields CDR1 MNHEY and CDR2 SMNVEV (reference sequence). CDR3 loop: CASRSGTLSFEQYF. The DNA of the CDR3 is TGTGCCAGCAGATCGGGAACCCTCAGTTTCGAGCAGTACTTC.

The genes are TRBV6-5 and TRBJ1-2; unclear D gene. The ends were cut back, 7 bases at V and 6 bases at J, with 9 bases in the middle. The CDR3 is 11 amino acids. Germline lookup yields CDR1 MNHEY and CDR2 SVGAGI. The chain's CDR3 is CASTTGDGYTF. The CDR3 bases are TGTGCCAGCACTACTGGAGATGGCTACACCTTC.

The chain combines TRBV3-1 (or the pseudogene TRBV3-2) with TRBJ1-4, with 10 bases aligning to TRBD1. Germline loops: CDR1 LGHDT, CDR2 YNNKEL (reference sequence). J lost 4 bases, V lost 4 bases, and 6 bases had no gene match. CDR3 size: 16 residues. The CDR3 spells CASSPGQGTINEKLFF. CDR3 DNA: TGTGCCAGCAGCCCGGGACAGGGGACAATTAATGAAAAACTGTTTTTT.

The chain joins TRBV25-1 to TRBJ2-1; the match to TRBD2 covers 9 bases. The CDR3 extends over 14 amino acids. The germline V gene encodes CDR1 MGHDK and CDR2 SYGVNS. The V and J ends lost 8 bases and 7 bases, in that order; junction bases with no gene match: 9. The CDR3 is CASLRPGLANEQFF. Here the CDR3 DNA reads TGTGCCAGCCTCCGCCCGGGACTAGCAAATGAGCAGTTCTTC. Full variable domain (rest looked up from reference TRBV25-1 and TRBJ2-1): EADIYQTPRYLVIGTGKKITLECSQTMGHDKMYWYQQDPGMELHLIHYSYGVNSTEKGDLSSESTVSRIRTEHFPLTLESARPSHTSQYLCASLRPGLANEQFFGPGTRLTVL.

CDR3 protein: CASSKRQGQNTEAFF. The CDR3 DNA reads as TGTGCCAGCAGCAAAAGACAGGGGCAGAACACTGAAGCTTTCTTT. V usage is TRBV7-9 and J usage is TRBJ1-1; 8 positions agree with TRBD1. The V gene's germline CDR1 is SEHNR and CDR2 FQNEAQ (reference sequence). The V segment lost 5 bases and the J segment 1 base; nucleotides outside the gene matches: 6. The CDR3 totals 15 residues.

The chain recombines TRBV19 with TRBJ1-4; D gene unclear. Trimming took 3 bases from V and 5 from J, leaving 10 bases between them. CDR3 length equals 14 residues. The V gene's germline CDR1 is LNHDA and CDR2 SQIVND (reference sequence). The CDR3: CASSIAVQNEKLFF. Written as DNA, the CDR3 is TGTGCCAGTAGTATTGCAGTCCAAAATGAAAAACTGTTTTTT.

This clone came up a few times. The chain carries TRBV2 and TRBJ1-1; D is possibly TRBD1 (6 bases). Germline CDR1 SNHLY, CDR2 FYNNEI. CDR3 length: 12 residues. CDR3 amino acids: CAKGGTGDEAFF. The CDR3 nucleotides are TGTGCTAAAGGGGGAACTGGGGATGAAGCTTTCTTT.

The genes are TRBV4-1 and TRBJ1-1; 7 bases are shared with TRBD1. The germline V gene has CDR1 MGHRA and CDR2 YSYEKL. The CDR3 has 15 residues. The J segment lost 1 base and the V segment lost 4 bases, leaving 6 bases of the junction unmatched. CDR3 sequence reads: CASSPLTGKNTEAFF. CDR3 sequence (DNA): TGCGCCAGCAGCCCATTGACAGGGAAGAACACTGAAGCTTTCTTT.

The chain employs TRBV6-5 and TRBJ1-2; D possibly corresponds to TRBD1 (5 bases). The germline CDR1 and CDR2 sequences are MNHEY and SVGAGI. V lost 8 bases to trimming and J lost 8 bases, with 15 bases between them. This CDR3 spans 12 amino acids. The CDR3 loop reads CASVIDRSGYTF. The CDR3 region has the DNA TGTGCCAGCGTAATAGACAGATCCGGCTACACCTTC.

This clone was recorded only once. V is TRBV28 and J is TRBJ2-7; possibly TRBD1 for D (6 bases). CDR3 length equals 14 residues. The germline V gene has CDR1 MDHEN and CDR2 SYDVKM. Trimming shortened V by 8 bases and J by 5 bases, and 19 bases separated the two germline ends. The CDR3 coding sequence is TGTGCCAGCTCAATGGGTCAGGGGAGACACGAGCAGTACTTC. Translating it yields CASSMGQGRHEQYF.

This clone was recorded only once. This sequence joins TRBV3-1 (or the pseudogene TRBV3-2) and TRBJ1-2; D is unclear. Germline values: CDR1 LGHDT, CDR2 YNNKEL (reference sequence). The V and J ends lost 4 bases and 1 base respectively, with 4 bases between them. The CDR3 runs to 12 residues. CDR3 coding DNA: TGTGCCAGCAGCCGTATTAACTATGGCTACACCTTC. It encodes CASSRINYGYTF.

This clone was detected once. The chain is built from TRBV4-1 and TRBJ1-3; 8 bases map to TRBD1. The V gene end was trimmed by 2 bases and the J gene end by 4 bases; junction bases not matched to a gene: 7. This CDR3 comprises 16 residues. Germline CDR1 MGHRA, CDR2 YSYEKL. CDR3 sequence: CASSQSDREGGNTIYF. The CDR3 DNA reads TGCGCCAGCAGCCAATCGGACAGGGAGGGAGGAAACACCATATATTTT.

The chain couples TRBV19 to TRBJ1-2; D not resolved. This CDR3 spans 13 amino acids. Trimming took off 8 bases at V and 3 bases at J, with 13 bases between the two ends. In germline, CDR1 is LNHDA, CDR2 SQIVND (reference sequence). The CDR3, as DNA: TGTGCCAGTCGGGGTTTGGCCGACTATGGCTACACCTTC. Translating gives CASRGLADYGYTF.

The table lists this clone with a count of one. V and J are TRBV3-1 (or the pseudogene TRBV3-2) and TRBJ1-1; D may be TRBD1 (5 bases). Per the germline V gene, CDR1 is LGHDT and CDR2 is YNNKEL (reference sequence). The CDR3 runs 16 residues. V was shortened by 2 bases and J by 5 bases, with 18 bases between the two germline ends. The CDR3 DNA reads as TGTGCCAGCAGCCAATGGCGGGGGGAATTAGGGACTGAAGCTTTCTTT. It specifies CASSQWRGELGTEAFF.

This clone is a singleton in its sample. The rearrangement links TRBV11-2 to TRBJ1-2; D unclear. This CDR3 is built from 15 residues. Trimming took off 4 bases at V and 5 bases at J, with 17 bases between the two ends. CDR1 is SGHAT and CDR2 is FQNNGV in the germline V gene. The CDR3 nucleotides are TGTGCCAGCAGCTCTCTATATAAAGAGGGTTATGGCTACACCTTC. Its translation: CASSSLYKEGYGYTF.

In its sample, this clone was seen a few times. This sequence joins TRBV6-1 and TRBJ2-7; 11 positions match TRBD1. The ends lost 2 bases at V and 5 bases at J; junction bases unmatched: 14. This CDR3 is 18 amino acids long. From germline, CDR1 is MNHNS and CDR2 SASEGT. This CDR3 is CASSEQYFGTGGRDEQYF. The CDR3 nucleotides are TGTGCCAGCAGTGAACAATATTTCGGGACAGGGGGTCGCGACGAGCAGTACTTC.

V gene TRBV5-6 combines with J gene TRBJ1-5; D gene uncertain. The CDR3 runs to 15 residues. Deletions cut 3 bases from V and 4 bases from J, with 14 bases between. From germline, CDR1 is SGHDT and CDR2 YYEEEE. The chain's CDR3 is CASSSFGRENQPQHF. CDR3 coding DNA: TGTGCCAGCAGCTCCTTCGGAAGGGAGAATCAGCCCCAGCATTTT. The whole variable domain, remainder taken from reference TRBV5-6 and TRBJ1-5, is DAGVTQSPTHLIKTRGQQVTLRCSPKSGHDTVSWYQQALGQGPQFIFQYYEEEERQRGNFPDRFSGHQFPNYSSELNVNALLLGDSALYLCASSSFGRENQPQHFGDGTRLSIL.

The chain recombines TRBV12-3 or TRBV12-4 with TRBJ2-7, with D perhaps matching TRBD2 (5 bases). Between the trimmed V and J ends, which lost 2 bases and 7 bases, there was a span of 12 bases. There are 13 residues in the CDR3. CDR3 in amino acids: CASSLSTGNEQYF. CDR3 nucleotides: TGTGCCAGCAGTTTATCCACCGGGAATGAGCAGTACTTC.

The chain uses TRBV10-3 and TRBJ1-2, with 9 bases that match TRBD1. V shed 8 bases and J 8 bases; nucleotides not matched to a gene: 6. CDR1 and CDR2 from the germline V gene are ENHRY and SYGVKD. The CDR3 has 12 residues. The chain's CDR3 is CAIEDRGEGYTF. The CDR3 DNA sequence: TGTGCCATCGAGGACAGGGGCGAAGGCTACACCTTC.

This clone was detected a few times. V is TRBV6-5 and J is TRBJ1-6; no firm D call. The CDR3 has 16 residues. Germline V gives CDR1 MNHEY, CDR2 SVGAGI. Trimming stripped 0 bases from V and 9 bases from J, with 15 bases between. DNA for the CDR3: TGTGCCAGCAGTTACTCGACAAGGGAGGTGGGTTCACCCCTCCACTTT. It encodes CASSYSTREVGSPLHF.